Reported below is one T cell receptor beta chain. This sample stems from a study of control samples from healthy donors and cancer patients. The repertoire was sequenced with immunoSEQ multiplex PCR; TCRdb's copy has only in-frame clones and lacks some. There are around 92,000 clones in the sample; roughly four fifths occur only once, and approximately 2% lies in the top ten. The CDR3 sequence is 13 residues long. The germline gives CDR1 KGHDR, CDR2 SFDVKD. Between the trimmed V and J ends, which lost 8 bases and 11 bases, there was a span of 19 bases. Sequences were obtained from blood. The chain carries TRBV24-1 and TRBJ2-3; D remains ambiguous. This TCR was recovered from a man in his 60s in good health. The CDR3 sequence is CATTSATSQRQYF. DNA for the CDR3: TGTGCCACCACGTCGGCAACCTCGCAAAGGCAGTATTTT.